This T cell receptor (beta chain) appears in the sequencing data of a study of blood T cell repertoires in COVID-19. Study overall: The samples span acute and convalescent COVID-19 from the United States, Italy and Spain. Nucleic acid was either cDNA or gDNA, and it came from T cells, B-cell-depleted T cells, or PBMCs.

TCRdb's copy holds only in-frame clones and misses some; the assay was immunoSEQ multiplex PCR. Of under 500,000 clones listed, around 89% are singletons. Participants were placed into cohorts based on the clinical history they reported. The CDR3 is made up of 15 amino acids. Trimming removed 3 bases from V and 4 bases from J; junction bases left unmatched: 3. Germline V gives CDR1 LGHDT, CDR2 YNNKEL (reference sequence). The source material was PBMCs or T cells enriched from blood (not recorded which). The sequence was obtained from a man aged 25 to 45 who had recovered from COVID-19. The chain combines TRBV3-1 (or the pseudogene TRBV3-2) with TRBJ2-1; 10 bases map to TRBD1. The CDR3 loop is CASSQGQGNYNEQFF. The CDR3 DNA sequence: TGTGCCAGCAGCCAGGGACAGGGGAATTACAATGAGCAGTTCTTC.